This TCR beta chain came from a study of early T cells in non-severe SARS-CoV-2 infection. This clonotype has ten or more counts. This CDR3 comprises 14 residues. CDR1 is SGHAT, CDR2 FQNNGV, per germline. V was clipped by 2 bases and J by 8 bases, with 12 bases between them. Tagging with unique molecular identifiers was applied to individual cDNA molecules. Using its own MiXCR run on the 5' RACE reads, TCRdb lists one record per CDR3 protein. The data contain around 28,000 distinct CDR3 sequences, about 5% of them seen just once; the ten biggest clones take up approximately 2.4%. The chain links TRBV11-2 to TRBJ1-4; TRBD1 is a possible D gene (6 bases). Source material: whole blood. The sequence was collected from an adult who was a healthcare worker with PCR-confirmed SARS-CoV-2 infection or an uninfected control (not recorded which). The CDR3 DNA sequence: TGTGCCAGCAGCTTACTGCGACAGGCGGAAAAACTGTTTTTT. Its translation: CASSLLRQAEKLFF.